This TCR beta chain was profiled in a study of T cell changes during pregnancy in multiple sclerosis. The CDR3 sequence is 18 residues long. Germline CDR1 and CDR2: SGDLS and YYNGEE. Trimming took 4 bases from V and 3 from J; bases not matched to a gene: 13. Data came from immunoSEQ multiplex PCR; TCRdb stores just in-frame clones and leaves some out. The repertoire holds tens of thousands of clones, with approximately 91% as singletons. The gene calls are TRBV9 and TRBJ2-3, with 11 bases matching TRBD2. The receptor comes from a female donor in good health, enrolled as a control in a pregnancy study. The source material was peripheral blood, sampled in the second trimester of pregnancy. The CDR3 coding sequence is TGTGCCAGCAGCCAAACTAGCGGGGGTGGTCCCCCGACAGATACGCAGTATTTT. Residues: CASSQTSGGGPPTDTQYF.